This T cell receptor (beta chain) came from a study of shared clonotypes between healthy human individuals. Measured with immunoSEQ multiplex PCR; TCRdb has only the in-frame clones, and not every one. The sample lists some 2,500,000 clones, 90% to 95% occurring once. This CDR3 spans 15 amino acids. V was cut by 2 bases and J by 3 bases, with 12 bases left in between. Germline V gene data show CDR1 as WNHNN and CDR2 as SYGVQD (reference sequence). V usage is TRBV10-1 and J usage is TRBJ2-3; a possible D gene is TRBD2 (6 bases). This sequence was found in a man in his late teens or twenties in good health. Some clones in this sample may be carry-over from other donors' samples. The sequenced sample consisted of naive CD4+ T cells from PBMCs. Indicated subset: CD45RA+ positively selected. The CDR3 DNA reads as TGCGCCAGCAGTGAGGGCAGTGGAGGGACAGATACGCAGTATTTT. It yields the protein CASSEGSGGTDTQYF.